This TCR beta chain was recorded in a study of control samples from healthy donors and cancer patients. Method: immunoSEQ multiplex PCR; TCRdb's copy keeps in-frame clones and lacks some. The table includes some 150,000 clones, about 93% detected once. Trimming left V 1 base short and J 4 bases short, with 10 bases between. The CDR3 has 14 amino acids. Germline-derived CDR1 and CDR2 are LNHNV and YYDKDF (reference sequence). Sequencing used blood. The chain employs TRBV15 and TRBJ1-1; D ambiguous. The receptor's source is a man aged 50-59 years in good health. In DNA, the CDR3 is TGTGCCACCAGCAGAGCCACCGACCGCACTGAAGCTTTCTTT. Residues: CATSRATDRTEAFF.